This TCR beta chain was captured in a study of blood T cell repertoires in COVID-19. The repertoire was sequenced with immunoSEQ multiplex PCR; TCRdb's copy has only in-frame clones and lacks some. The sample includes more than 150,000 clones, around 82% of them seen just once. This clone has only a few counts. Germline CDR1 is MGHRA and CDR2 is YSYEKL. This CDR3 comprises 13 residues. V lost 0 bases and J 8 bases, leaving 10 bases between the germline ends. V is TRBV4-1 and J is TRBJ1-2; TRBD1 might be the D (6 bases). This receptor was taken from an elderly woman with acute or convalescent COVID-19. The specimen sequenced was peripheral blood. The CDR3 nucleotides are TGCGCCAGCAGCCAAGATGGGGGCTGGGGCTACACCTTC. Translation gives CASSQDGGWGYTF.